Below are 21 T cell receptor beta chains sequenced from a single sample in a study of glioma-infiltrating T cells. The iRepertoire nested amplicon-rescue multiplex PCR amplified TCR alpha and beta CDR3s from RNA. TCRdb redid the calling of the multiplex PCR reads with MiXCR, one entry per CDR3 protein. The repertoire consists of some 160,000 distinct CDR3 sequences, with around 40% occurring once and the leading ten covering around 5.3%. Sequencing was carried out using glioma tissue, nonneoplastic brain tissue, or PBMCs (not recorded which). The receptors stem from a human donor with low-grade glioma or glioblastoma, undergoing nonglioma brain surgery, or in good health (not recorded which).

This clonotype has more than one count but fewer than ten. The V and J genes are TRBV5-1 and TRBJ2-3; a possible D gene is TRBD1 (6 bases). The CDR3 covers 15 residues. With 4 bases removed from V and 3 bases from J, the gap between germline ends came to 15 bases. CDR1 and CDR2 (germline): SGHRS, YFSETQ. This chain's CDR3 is CASSIQGQRTDTQYF. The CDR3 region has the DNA TGCGCCAGCAGCATACAGGGTCAGAGGACAGATACGCAGTATTTT.

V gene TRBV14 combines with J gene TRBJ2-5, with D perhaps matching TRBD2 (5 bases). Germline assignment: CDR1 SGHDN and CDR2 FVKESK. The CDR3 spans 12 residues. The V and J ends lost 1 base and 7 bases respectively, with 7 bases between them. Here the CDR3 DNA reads TGTGCCAGCAGCCAAGCCGCGGGGACCCAGTACTTC. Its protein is CASSQAAGTQYF.

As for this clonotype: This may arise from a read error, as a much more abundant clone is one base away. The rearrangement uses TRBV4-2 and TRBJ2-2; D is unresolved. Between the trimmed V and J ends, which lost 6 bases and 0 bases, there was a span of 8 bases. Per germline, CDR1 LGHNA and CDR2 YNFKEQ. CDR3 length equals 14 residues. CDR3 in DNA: TGTGCCAGCAGTCCAGGATCGAACACCGGGGAGCTGTTTTTT. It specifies CASSPGSNTGELFF.

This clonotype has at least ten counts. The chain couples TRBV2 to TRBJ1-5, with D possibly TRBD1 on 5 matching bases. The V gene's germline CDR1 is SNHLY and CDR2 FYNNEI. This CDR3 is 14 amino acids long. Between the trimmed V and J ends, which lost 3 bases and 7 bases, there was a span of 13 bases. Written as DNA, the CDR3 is TGTGCCAGCAGTGAGTCAGGGCTAAGGCAGCCCCAGCATTTT. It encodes CASSESGLRQPQHF.

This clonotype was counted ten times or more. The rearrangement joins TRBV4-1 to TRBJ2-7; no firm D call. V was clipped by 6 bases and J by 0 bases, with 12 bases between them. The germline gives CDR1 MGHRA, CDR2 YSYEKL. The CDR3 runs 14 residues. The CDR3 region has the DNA TGCGCCAGCAGTATGACGATGAGCTCCTACGAGCAGTACTTC. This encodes CASSMTMSSYEQYF.

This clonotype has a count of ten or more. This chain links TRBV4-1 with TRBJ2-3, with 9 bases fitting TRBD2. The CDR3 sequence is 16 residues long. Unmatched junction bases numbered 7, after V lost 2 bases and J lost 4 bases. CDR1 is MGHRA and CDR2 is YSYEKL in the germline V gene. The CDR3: CASSQLSGRDPDTQYF. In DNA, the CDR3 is TGCGCCAGCAGCCAACTTAGCGGGAGAGACCCAGATACGCAGTATTTT.

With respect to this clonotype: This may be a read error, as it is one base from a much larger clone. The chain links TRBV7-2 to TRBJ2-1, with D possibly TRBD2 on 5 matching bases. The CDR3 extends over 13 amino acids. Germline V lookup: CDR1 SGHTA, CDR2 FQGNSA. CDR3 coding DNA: TGTGCCAGCAGCATCGGACTTACTAATGGGCAGTTCTTC. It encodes CASSIGLTNGQFF.

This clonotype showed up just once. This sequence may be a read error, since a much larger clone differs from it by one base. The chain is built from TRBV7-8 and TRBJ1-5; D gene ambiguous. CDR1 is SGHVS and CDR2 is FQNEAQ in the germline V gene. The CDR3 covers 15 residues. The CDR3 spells CASSLLISGGQAQHF. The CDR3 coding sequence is TGTGCCAGCAGCCTACTAATTTCGGGAGGTCAGGCCCAGCATTTT.

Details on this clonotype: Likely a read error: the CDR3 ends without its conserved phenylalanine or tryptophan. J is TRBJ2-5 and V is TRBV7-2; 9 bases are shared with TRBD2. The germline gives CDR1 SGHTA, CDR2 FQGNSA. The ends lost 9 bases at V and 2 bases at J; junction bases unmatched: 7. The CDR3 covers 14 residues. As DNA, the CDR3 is TGTGCCAGAAGCCCTAGCGGGACACAAGAGACCCAGTACCTC. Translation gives CARSPSGTQETQYL.

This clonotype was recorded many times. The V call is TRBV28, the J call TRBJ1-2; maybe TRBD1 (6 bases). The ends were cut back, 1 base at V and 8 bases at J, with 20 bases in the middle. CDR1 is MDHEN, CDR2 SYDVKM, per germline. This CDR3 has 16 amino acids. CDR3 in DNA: TGTGCCAGCAGTTTATCGCACGGACAGACGACGAAGGGCTACACCTTC. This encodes CASSLSHGQTTKGYTF.

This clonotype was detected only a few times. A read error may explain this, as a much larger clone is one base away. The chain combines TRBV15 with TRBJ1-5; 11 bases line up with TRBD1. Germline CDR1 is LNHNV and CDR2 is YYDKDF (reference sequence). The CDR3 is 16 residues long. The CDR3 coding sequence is TGTGCCACCAGCAGGGGGACAGGGGGTAACTTTCAGACCCAGCATTTT. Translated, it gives CATSRGTGGNFQTQHF. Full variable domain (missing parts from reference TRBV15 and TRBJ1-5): DAMVIQNPRYQVTQFGKPVTLSCSQTLNHNVMYWYQQKSSQAPKLLFHYYDKDFNNEADTPDNFQSRRPNTSFCFLDIRSPGLGDTAMYLCATSRGTGGNFQTQHFGDGTRLSIL.

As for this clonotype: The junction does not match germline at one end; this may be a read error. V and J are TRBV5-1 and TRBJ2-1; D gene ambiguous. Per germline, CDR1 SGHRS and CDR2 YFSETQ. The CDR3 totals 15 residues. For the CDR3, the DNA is TGCGCCAGCAGCTCCGGGTCGTACTCCTCCAATGAGCAGTTCTTC. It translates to CASSSGSYSSNEQFF.

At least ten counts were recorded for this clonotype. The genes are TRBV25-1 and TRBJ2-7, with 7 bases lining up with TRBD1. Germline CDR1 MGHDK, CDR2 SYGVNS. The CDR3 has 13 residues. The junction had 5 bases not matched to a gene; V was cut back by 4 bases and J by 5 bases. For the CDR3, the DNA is TGTGCCAGCAGTGGCAGGGGGACAGACGAGCAGTACTTC. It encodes CASSGRGTDEQYF.

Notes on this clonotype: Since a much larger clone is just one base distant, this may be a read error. The DNA for the CDR3 is TGCGCCAGCAGCCTCACGGTTGGGGGTGGGTATGGCTACACCTTC. Amino acids: CASSLTVGGGYGYTF. J is TRBJ1-2 and V is TRBV28; maybe TRBD1 (5 bases). CDR3 length: 15 residues. Germline CDR1 and CDR2: MDHEN and SYDVKM.

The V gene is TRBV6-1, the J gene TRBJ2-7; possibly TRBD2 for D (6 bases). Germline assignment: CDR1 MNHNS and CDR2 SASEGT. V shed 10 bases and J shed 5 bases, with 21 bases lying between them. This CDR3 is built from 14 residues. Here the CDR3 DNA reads TGTGCCACGACCGGGACTGGAGGTTTAAACGAGCAGTACTTC. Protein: CATTGTGGLNEQYF.

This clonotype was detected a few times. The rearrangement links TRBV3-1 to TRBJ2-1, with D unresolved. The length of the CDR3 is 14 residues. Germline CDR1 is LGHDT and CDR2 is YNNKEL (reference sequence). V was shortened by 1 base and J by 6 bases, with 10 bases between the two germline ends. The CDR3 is CASSQGFLVNEQFF. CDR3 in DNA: TGTGCCAGCAGCCAAGGGTTCCTAGTCAATGAGCAGTTCTTC.

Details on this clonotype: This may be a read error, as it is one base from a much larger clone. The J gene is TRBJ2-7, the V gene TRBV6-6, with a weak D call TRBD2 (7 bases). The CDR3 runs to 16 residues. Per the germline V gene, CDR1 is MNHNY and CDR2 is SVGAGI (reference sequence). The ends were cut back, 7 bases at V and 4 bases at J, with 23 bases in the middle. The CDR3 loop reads CASTPHYGEGGYEQYF. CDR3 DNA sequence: TGTGCCAGCACCCCGCACTACGGTGAGGGGGGGTACGAGCAGTACTTC.

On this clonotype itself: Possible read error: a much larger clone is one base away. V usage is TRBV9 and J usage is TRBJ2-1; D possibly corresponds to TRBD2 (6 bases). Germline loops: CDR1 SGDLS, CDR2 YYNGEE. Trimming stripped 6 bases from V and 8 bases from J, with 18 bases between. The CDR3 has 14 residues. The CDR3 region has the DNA TGTGCCAGCATCAAGGGACTGCAAAAGGATGAGCAGTTCTTC. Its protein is CASIKGLQKDEQFF.

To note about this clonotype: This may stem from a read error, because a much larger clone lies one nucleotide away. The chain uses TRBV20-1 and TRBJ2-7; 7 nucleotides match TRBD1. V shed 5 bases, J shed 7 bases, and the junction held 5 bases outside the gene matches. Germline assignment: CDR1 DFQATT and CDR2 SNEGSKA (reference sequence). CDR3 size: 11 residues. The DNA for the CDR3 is TGCAGTGCTCACAGGGGCAAGGAGCAGTACTTC. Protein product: CSAHRGKEQYF.

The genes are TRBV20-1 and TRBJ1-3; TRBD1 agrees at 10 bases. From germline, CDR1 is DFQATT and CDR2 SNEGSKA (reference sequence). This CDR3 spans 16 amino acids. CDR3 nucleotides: TGCAGCGTTTCCCGATCCGGGACAGGGGCAGGAAACACCATATATTTT. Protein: CSVSRSGTGAGNTIYF.

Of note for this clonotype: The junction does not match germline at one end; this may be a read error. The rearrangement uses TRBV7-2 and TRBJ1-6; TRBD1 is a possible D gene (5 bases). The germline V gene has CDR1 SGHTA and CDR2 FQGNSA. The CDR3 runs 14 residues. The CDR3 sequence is CASGMGVGNSPVHF. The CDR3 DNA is TGTGCCAGCGGCATGGGGGTTGGAAATTCACCCGTCCACTTT.